The text below deals with one TCR beta chain. Its antigen is currently unknown. The source of the sample is a study of shared clonotypes between healthy human individuals. Study context: Each donor's CD4 naive and CD4 memory cells filled three plates apiece, CD8 naive two, and CD8 memory one.

Notes on the study in general: Non-shared clonotypes showed lower generation probabilities than clonotypes common to all four donors. Sorted-subset sequencing, rarefaction showed, was incomplete despite large depth.

CD45RO+ cells joined CCR7-negative CD45RA+ TemRA cells to form CD8 memory. Assay: immunoSEQ multiplex PCR; the TCRdb copy retains only in-frame clones and omits some. The top ten hold about 45% of the sample, which has about 95,000 clones, 67% seen once. V shed 0 bases and J 4 bases; nucleotides not matched to a gene: 1. CDR1 and CDR2 (germline): MNHEY, SVGAGI. The CDR3 loop spans 14 amino acids. The rearrangement links TRBV6-5 to TRBJ1-1; 8 nucleotides align to TRBD1. The sample taken for sequencing was memory CD8+ T cells sorted from blood. Subset given: CD45RO+ cells pooled with CCR7-negative TemRA cells. This clonotype was sampled from a man under 40 in good health. CDR3 sequence: CASSYSTGGTEAFF. The CDR3 coding sequence is TGTGCCAGCAGTTACTCCACAGGGGGCACTGAAGCTTTCTTT.